This T cell receptor (beta chain) comes out of a study of T cell responses to AZD1222 COVID-19 vaccine. Assay used: immunoSEQ multiplex PCR; TCRdb lists only in-frame clones, some missing. Found here are about 150,000 clones, roughly 90% of them singletons; the top ten hold approximately 3.4%. This CDR3 comprises 17 residues. Between the trimmed V and J ends, which lost 4 bases and 3 bases, there was a span of 19 bases. The germline gives CDR1 MNHEY, CDR2 SVGEGT. Material: peripheral blood, obtained 28 days after the second AZD1222 dose. The sequence was obtained from an adult who received the AZD1222 COVID-19 vaccine. The V call is TRBV6-2 or TRBV6-3, the J call TRBJ2-1; D possibly corresponds to TRBD1 (6 bases). DNA of the CDR3: TGTGCCAGCAGTTCCGGGACATTCCCTAGGCACTACAATGAGCAGTTCTTC. Its protein product is CASSSGTFPRHYNEQFF.